The clone carrying this T cell receptor (beta chain) showed up just a few times. In the original workflow: It was from reference gene primer amplification that nucleated cell counts were estimated. Produced via immunoSEQ multiplex PCR; TCRdb's table is partial and in-frame only. V and J calls and clone size are those listed in that table; D and trimming were worked out from the DNA. The table lists 150,000 to 160,000 clones, 80% of them singletons. The data originate from a study of blood T cell repertoires in COVID-19. Study overall: The samples span acute and convalescent COVID-19 from the United States, Italy and Spain. Sources were T cells, B-cell-depleted T cells, or PBMCs; the material itself was cDNA or gDNA.

Germline V CDR1 and CDR2: GTSNPN, SVGIG (reference sequence). V dropped 8 bases and J dropped 3 bases, with 11 bases sitting between them. The CDR3 contains 12 residues. The J gene is TRBJ2-1, the V gene TRBV30; tentatively, D is TRBD2 (6 bases). This TCR derives from a man between 60 and 75 years old with acute or convalescent COVID-19. Sample: peripheral blood. The CDR3 sequence is CAGGPVYNEQFF. In nucleotides, the CDR3 is TGTGCCGGAGGGCCGGTCTACAATGAGCAGTTCTTC.